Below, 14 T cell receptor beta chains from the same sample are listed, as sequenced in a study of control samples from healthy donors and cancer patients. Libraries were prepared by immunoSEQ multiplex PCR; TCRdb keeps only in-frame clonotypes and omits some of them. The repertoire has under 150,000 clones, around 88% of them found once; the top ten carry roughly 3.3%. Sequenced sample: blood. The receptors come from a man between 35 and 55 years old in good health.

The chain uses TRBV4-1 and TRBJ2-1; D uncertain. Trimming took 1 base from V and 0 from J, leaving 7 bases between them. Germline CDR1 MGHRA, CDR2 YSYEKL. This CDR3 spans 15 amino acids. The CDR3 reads CASSQAANSYNEQFF. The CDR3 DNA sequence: TGCGCCAGCAGCCAAGCAGCGAACTCCTACAATGAGCAGTTCTTC.

The CDR3 DNA sequence: TGCGCCAGCAGCCAAGGGACTAGCGGGGCCGGGGAGCTGTTTTTT. Translating gives CASSQGTSGAGELFF. This chain joins TRBV4-1 and TRBJ2-2, with 12 nucleotides matching TRBD2. CDR3 length: 15 residues. Losses at the gene ends were 1 base for V and 6 bases for J; bases not matched to a gene: 0. CDR1 and CDR2 (germline): MGHRA, YSYEKL.

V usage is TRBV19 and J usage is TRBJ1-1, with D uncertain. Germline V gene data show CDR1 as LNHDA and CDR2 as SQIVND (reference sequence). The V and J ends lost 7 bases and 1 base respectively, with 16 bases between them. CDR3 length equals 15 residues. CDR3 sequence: CASISGGGRNTEAFF. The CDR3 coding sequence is TGTGCCAGTATCTCGGGCGGAGGGAGGAACACTGAAGCTTTCTTT.

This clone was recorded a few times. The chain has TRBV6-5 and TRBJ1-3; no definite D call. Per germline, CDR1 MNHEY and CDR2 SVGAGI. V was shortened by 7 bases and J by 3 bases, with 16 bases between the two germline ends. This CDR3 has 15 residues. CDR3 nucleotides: TGTGCCAGCACCTCCGAAGGACTGGGTGGAAACACCATATATTTT. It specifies CASTSEGLGGNTIYF.

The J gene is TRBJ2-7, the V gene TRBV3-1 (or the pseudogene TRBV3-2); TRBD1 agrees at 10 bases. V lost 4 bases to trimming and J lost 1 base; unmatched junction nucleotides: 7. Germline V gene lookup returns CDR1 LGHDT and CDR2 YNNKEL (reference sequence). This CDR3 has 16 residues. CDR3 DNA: TGTGCCAGCAGCCGCTCTGGACAGGGGGGATCCTACGAGCAGTACTTC. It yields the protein CASSRSGQGGSYEQYF.

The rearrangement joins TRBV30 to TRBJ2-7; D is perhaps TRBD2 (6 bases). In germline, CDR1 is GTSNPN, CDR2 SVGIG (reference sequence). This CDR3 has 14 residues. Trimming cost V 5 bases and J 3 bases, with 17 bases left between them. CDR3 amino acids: CAWLRRDSIYEQYF. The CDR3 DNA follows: TGTGCCTGGTTAAGGAGGGACTCAATCTACGAGCAGTACTTC.

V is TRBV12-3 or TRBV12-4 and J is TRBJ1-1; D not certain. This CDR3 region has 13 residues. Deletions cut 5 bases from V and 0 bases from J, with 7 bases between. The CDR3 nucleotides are TGTGCCAGCAGTCTACAGTTGAACACTGAAGCTTTCTTT. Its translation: CASSLQLNTEAFF.

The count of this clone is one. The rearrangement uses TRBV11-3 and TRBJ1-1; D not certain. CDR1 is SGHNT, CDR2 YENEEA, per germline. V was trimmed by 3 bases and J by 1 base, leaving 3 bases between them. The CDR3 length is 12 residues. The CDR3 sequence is CASSFGNTEAFF. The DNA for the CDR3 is TGTGCCAGCAGCTTTGGGAACACTGAAGCTTTCTTT.

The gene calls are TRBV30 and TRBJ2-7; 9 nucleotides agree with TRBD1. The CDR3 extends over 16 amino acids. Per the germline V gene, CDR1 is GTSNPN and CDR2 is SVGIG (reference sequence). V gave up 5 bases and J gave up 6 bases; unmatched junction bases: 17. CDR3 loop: CAWVGGGQGGKGEQYF. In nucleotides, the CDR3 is TGTGCCTGGGTAGGGGGGGGACAGGGAGGCAAAGGCGAGCAGTACTTC.

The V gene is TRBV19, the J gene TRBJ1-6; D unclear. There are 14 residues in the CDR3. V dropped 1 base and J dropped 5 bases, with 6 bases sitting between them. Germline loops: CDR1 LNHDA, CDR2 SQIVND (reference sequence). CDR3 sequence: CASSIVGHNSPLHF. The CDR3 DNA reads TGTGCCAGTAGTATAGTTGGGCATAATTCACCCCTCCACTTT.

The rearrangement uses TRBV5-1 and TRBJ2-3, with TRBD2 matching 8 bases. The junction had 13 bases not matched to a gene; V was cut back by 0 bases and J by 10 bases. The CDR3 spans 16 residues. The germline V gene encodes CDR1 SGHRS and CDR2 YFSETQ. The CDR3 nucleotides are TGCGCCAGCAGCTTGGAGGCGGGGGGCCCTGCTTCGGCGCAGTATTTT. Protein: CASSLEAGGPASAQYF.

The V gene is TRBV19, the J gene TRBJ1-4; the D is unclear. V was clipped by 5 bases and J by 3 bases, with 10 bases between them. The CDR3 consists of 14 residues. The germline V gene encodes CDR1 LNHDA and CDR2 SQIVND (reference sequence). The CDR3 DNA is TGTGCCAGTAGTTTCAGCATAGCTAATGAAAAACTGTTTTTT. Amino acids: CASSFSIANEKLFF.

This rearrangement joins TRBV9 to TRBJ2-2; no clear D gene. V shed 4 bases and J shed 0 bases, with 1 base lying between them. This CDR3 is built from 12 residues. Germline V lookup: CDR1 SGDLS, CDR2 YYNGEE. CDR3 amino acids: CASSPNTGELFF. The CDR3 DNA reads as TGTGCCAGCAGCCCGAACACCGGGGAGCTGTTTTTT. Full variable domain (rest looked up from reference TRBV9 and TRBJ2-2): DSGVTQTPKHLITATGQRVTLRCSPRSGDLSVYWYQQSLDQGLQFLIQYYNGEERAKGNILERFSAQQFPDLHSELNLSSLELGDSALYFCASSPNTGELFFGEGSRLTVL.

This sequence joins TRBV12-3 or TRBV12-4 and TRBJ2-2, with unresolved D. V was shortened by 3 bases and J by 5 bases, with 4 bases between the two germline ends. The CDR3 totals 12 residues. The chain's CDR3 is CASSFRTGELFF. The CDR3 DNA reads TGTGCCAGCAGTTTCAGGACCGGGGAGCTGTTTTTT.